The clone carrying this T cell receptor (beta chain) was observed a few times. As yet, its antigen is unknown. PCR primers comprised 60 Vbeta and 13 Jbeta primers. TCRdb's table, derived via immunoSEQ multiplex PCR, lists solely in-frame clones and lacks some. Seen here are about 180,000 clones, more than 65% observed once, and the top ten hold more than 0.95%. These data belong to a study of cytomegalovirus exposure and HLA in healthy donors. Overall study results and limits: In a later analysis, productive TCRs from donors in an Asian-associated ancestry cluster reportedly carried fewer N-insertions than the cohort mean. As was reported, the HLA-A and HLA-B alleles of most subjects were accurately predicted from TCR beta sequences. The authors later found TCR association rates varying by HLA locus, with DRB1 most and HLA-C fewest.

The CDR3 covers 13 residues. The germline V gene encodes CDR1 SGHNT and CDR2 YYREEE (reference sequence). Deletions cut 4 bases from V and 1 base from J, with 8 bases between. This cohort consisted of healthy bone marrow donors. The sample consisted of PBMCs. The chain is built from TRBV5-4 and TRBJ1-1, with D unresolved. This TCR derives from a girl aged 2-10 years in good health and CMV-seropositive. The CDR3 here is CASSQRGNTEAFF. CDR3 DNA sequence: TGTGCCAGCAGCCAGCGGGGGAACACTGAAGCTTTCTTT.